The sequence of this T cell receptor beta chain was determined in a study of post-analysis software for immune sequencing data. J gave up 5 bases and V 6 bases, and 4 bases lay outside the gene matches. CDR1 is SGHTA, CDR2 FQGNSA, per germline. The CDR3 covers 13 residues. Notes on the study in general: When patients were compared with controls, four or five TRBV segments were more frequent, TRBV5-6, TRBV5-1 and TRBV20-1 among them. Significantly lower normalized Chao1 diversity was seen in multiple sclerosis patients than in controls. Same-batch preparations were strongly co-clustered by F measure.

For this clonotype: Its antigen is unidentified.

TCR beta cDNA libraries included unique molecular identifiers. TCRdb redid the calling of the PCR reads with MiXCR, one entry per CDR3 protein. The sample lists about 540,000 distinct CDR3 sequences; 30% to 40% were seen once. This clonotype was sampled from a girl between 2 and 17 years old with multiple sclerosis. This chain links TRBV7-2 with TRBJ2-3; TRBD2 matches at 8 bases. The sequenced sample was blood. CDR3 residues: CASRSGGGDTQYF. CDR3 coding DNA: TGTGCCAGCAGGAGCGGGGGCGGAGATACGCAGTATTTT.